Presented here are 11 T cell receptor beta chains from one specimen sequenced in a study of CD8+CD57+ T cells in acquired aplastic anemia. Whoever was chosen for sequencing had shown CD8+CD57+ cell expansion by flow cytometry. Genomic DNA constituted the template upon which TCR beta VDJ and CDR3 profiling was performed. MiXCR was run by TCRdb on the reads, yielding one entry per CDR3 protein. Of over 150,000 distinct CDR3 sequences listed, about two thirds are singletons. Sequencing input: sorted CD4+, CD8+, or CD8+CD57+ T cells (not recorded which) from PBMCs. These TCRs come from a human donor with aplastic anemia.

This clonotype was observed a few times. V gene TRBV25-1 combines with J gene TRBJ2-1; D is ambiguous. Germline values: CDR1 MGHDK, CDR2 SYGVNS. V lost 3 bases to trimming and J lost 4 bases, with 7 bases between them. The CDR3 extends over 13 amino acids. For the CDR3, the DNA is TGTGCCAGCAGTGATGCCGGGTACAATGAGCAGTTCTTC. Translating it yields CASSDAGYNEQFF. Drawing the rest from reference TRBV25-1 and TRBJ2-1, the complete variable domain is EADIYQTPRYLVIGTGKKITLECSQTMGHDKMYWYQQDPGMELHLIHYSYGVNSTEKGDLSSESTVSRIRTEHFPLTLESARPSHTSQYLCASSDAGYNEQFFGPGTRLTVL.

This clonotype was seen more than once but under ten times. The V call is TRBV10-3, the J call TRBJ2-2; D is possibly TRBD2 (6 bases). The CDR3 length is 16 residues. Germline-derived CDR1 and CDR2 are ENHRY and SYGVKD. The germline V and J ends were trimmed by 1 base and 1 base, with 10 bases remaining between them. CDR3 coding DNA: TGTGCCATCAGTGAGTTGACGGGGGAGAACACCGGGGAGCTGTTTTTT. It encodes CAISELTGENTGELFF.

The V and J genes are TRBV2 and TRBJ1-2; D not resolved. The CDR3 is made up of 12 amino acids. Germline V gene data show CDR1 as SNHLY and CDR2 as FYNNEI. V was clipped by 7 bases and J by 2 bases, with 8 bases between them. The CDR3 loop is CASNVRNYGYTF. In nucleotides, the CDR3 is TGTGCCAGCAATGTACGGAACTATGGCTACACCTTC. Together with reference TRBV2 and TRBJ1-2, the CDR3 gives the full variable domain: EPEVTQTPSHQVTQMGQEVILRCVPISNHLYFYWYRQILGQKVEFLVSFYNNEISEKSEIFDDQFSVERPDGSNFTLKIRSTKLEDSAMYFCASNVRNYGYTFGSGTRLTVV.

The CDR3 region is CATSMAVGTNEKLFF. The CDR3 nucleotides are TGTGCCACCAGCATGGCAGTGGGAACTAATGAAAAACTGTTTTTT. This chain joins TRBV15 and TRBJ1-4, with unresolved D. The CDR3 is 15 residues long. Germline CDR1 LNHNV, CDR2 YYDKDF (reference sequence). Between the trimmed V and J ends, which lost 4 bases and 1 base, there was a span of 10 bases.

The chain carries TRBV7-2 and TRBJ2-2; D may be TRBD1 or TRBD2 (5 bases each). CDR3 length equals 15 residues. Germline assignment: CDR1 SGHTA and CDR2 FQGNSA. Trimming shortened V by 4 bases and J by 10 bases, and 19 bases separated the two germline ends. The CDR3, as DNA: TGTGCCAGCAGCTGGGACCTTGTAAAGGCAGTGGAGCTGTTTTTT. Residues: CASSWDLVKAVELFF.

This clonotype appeared a few times. The chain is built from TRBV20-1 and TRBJ1-1; D not certain. CDR1 and CDR2 (germline): DFQATT, SNEGSKA (reference sequence). V was trimmed by 1 base and J by 4 bases, leaving 10 bases between them. The CDR3 extends over 13 amino acids. In DNA, the CDR3 is TGCAGTGCTAGAGGACCCGGAGGCACTGAAGCTTTCTTT. Protein sequence: CSARGPGGTEAFF.

The chain uses TRBV20-1 and TRBJ2-1; D possibly corresponds to TRBD1 (6 bases). The CDR3 spans 14 residues. V gave up 6 bases and J gave up 0 bases, with 12 bases separating them. Germline V lookup: CDR1 DFQATT, CDR2 SNEGSKA (reference sequence). The CDR3 DNA reads TGCAGTGCCGCGCAGGGGTACTCCTACAATGAGCAGTTCTTC. Residues: CSAAQGYSYNEQFF.

The chain links TRBV24-1 to TRBJ1-2; 7 nucleotides line up with TRBD1. Germline V CDR1 and CDR2: KGHDR, SFDVKD. The length of the CDR3 is 13 residues. The J segment lost 7 bases and the V segment lost 1 base, leaving 2 bases of the junction unmatched. CDR3 nucleotide sequence: TGTGCCACCAGTGATTTCAGGGGGGCTGGCTACACCTTC. It yields the protein CATSDFRGAGYTF.

This clonotype was seen more than once but under ten times. The genes are TRBV19 and TRBJ2-7; unclear D gene. The CDR3 has 14 residues. The germline CDR1 and CDR2 sequences are LNHDA and SQIVND (reference sequence). Trimming removed 6 bases from V and 0 bases from J, with 12 bases in between. Here the CDR3 reads CASSPYFPSYEQYF. Written as DNA, the CDR3 is TGTGCCAGTAGCCCCTATTTTCCCTCCTACGAGCAGTACTTC. Supplemented by reference TRBV19 and TRBJ2-7, the full variable domain reads DGGITQSPKYLFRKEGQNVTLSCEQNLNHDAMYWYRQDPGQGLRLIYYSQIVNDFQKGDIAEGYSVSREKKESFPLTVTSAQKNPTAFYLCASSPYFPSYEQYFGPGTRLTVT.

V gene TRBV7-2 combines with J gene TRBJ2-3; 7 bases are a match to TRBD1. The CDR3 covers 14 residues. In germline, CDR1 is SGHTA, CDR2 FQGNSA. Losses at the gene ends were 7 bases for V and 0 bases for J; bases not matched to a gene: 4. CDR3 loop: CASKRGQSTDTQYF. The CDR3 DNA follows: TGTGCCAGCAAACGGGGACAGAGCACAGATACGCAGTATTTT. Filled out from reference TRBV7-2 and TRBJ2-3, the complete variable domain reads GAGVSQSPSNKVTEKGKDVELRCDPISGHTALYWYRQSLGQGLEFLIYFQGNSAPDKSGLPSDRFSAERTGGSVSTLTIQRTQQEDSAVYLCASKRGQSTDTQYFGPGTRLTVL.

This clonotype was found a few times. J is TRBJ1-1 and V is TRBV7-6; D might be TRBD1 (5 bases). V was pared by 5 bases and J by 6 bases, with 13 bases between. Germline V gives CDR1 SGHVS, CDR2 FNYEAQ. The CDR3 extends over 13 amino acids. The CDR3 here is CASSQGTRAEAFF. The CDR3 DNA sequence: TGTGCCAGCAGCCAAGGGACGAGGGCTGAAGCTTTCTTT.